These 14 T cell receptor beta chains originate from one sample sequenced in a study of blood T cell repertoires in COVID-19. The method was immunoSEQ multiplex PCR; TCRdb's version includes in-frame clones alone and lacks a portion of them. This sample carries a few hundred thousand clones, approximately 75% of them seen once, and the ten largest clones take around 9.2%. The material sequenced was PBMCs or T cells enriched from blood (not recorded which). These receptors were collected from a man aged 35-49 years who had recovered from COVID-19.

This chain connects TRBV9 to TRBJ2-1; D unresolved. Looked up from germline, CDR1 is SGDLS and CDR2 is YYNGEE. The CDR3 spans 13 residues. Trimming took 2 bases from V and 7 from J, leaving 10 bases between them. The chain's CDR3 is CASSVLVENEQFF. The CDR3 DNA follows: TGTGCCAGCAGCGTGCTAGTCGAAAATGAGCAGTTCTTC.

This chain connects TRBV2 to TRBJ2-1, with 11 nucleotides matching TRBD2. CDR1 SNHLY and CDR2 FYNNEI come from the germline V gene. The junction had 12 bases not matched to a gene; V was cut back by 6 bases and J by 8 bases. The CDR3 covers 16 residues. The CDR3 bases are TGTGCCAGCAGAGACAGATTAGCGGGGGGGCGGCATGAGCAGTTCTTC. The encoded protein is CASRDRLAGGRHEQFF.

This clone was found once. This chain connects TRBV18 to TRBJ1-1; 7 bases line up with TRBD1. The trim removed 3 bases at V and 1 base at J, leaving 5 bases unmatched. In germline, CDR1 is KGHSH, CDR2 LQKENI. The CDR3 length is 15 residues. The CDR3 region has the DNA TGTGCCAGCTCACCGGATCGGACAGGGAACACTGAAGCTTTCTTT. This sequence encodes CASSPDRTGNTEAFF.

The chain links TRBV5-4 to TRBJ2-5; D is perhaps TRBD2 (6 bases). Looked up from germline, CDR1 is SGHNT and CDR2 is YYREEE (reference sequence). V lost 2 bases and J lost 5, with 16 bases in between. This CDR3 contains 15 residues. CDR3 sequence (DNA): TGTGCCAGCAGCTTTACGACGGGGGAAGGGGAGACCCAGTACTTC. Translated, it gives CASSFTTGEGETQYF.

The V call is TRBV25-1, the J call TRBJ1-4; D ambiguous. V lost 1 base, J lost 8 bases, and 14 bases lay in between. The CDR3 runs 15 residues. Looked up from germline, CDR1 is MGHDK and CDR2 is SYGVNS. The CDR3 reads CASSESTGWREKLFF. CDR3 sequence (DNA): TGTGCCAGCAGTGAATCTACGGGGTGGAGGGAAAAACTGTTTTTT.

The chain is built from TRBV24-1 and TRBJ1-5; 7 bases line up with TRBD1. Unmatched junction bases numbered 4, after V lost 3 bases and J lost 0 bases. The CDR3 runs to 16 residues. Germline CDR1 and CDR2: KGHDR and SFDVKD. CDR3 nucleotide sequence: TGTGCCACCAGTGATCATAGACAGGGTAGCAATCAGCCCCAGCATTTT. Translated: CATSDHRQGSNQPQHF.

The V and J genes are TRBV24-1 and TRBJ1-1; a possible D gene is TRBD1 (6 bases). With 7 bases removed from V and 4 bases from J, the gap between germline ends came to 15 bases. The CDR3 contains 14 residues. Germline CDR1 KGHDR, CDR2 SFDVKD. The CDR3 region is CATSLGGRGTEAFF. CDR3 DNA sequence: TGTGCCACCAGCCTAGGGGGAAGGGGCACTGAAGCTTTCTTT.

In this sample, this clone turned up a few times. The chain uses TRBV7-3 and TRBJ2-2, with 7 bases matching TRBD2. V lost 4 bases and J lost 7; bases outside the gene matches: 15. Per the germline V gene, CDR1 is SGHTA and CDR2 is FQGTGA. The CDR3 runs to 17 residues. The chain's CDR3 is CASSSQGGAGNRGELFF. DNA for the CDR3: TGTGCCAGCAGCTCCCAAGGTGGAGCGGGGAATCGCGGGGAGCTGTTTTTT.

The chain links TRBV5-5 to TRBJ1-2, with 7 bases lining up with TRBD1. The CDR3 spans 15 residues. Germline V lookup: CDR1 SGHKS, CDR2 YYEKEE (reference sequence). V lost 0 bases and J lost 2; bases outside the gene matches: 4. The CDR3 sequence is CASSLGGGYNYGYTF. CDR3 nucleotide sequence: TGTGCCAGCAGCTTGGGAGGGGGCTACAACTATGGCTACACCTTC.

The chain recombines TRBV28 with TRBJ2-7; TRBD1 is a possible D gene (6 bases). Germline CDR1 reads MDHEN; CDR2 reads SYDVKM. The CDR3 consists of 13 residues. V dropped 3 bases and J dropped 2 bases, with 8 bases sitting between them. CDR3 amino acids: CASSFQGPYEQYF. CDR3 nucleotide sequence: TGTGCCAGCAGTTTTCAGGGGCCCTACGAGCAGTACTTC.

The chain recombines TRBV28 with TRBJ1-4, with 7 bases identical to TRBD1. The V segment lost 2 bases and the J segment 5 bases; nucleotides outside the gene matches: 5. The CDR3 extends over 15 amino acids. From germline, CDR1 is MDHEN and CDR2 SYDVKM. This CDR3 is CASSLRGRGNEKLFF. The CDR3 DNA follows: TGTGCCAGCAGTTTAAGGGGCAGGGGGAATGAAAAACTGTTTTTT.

The rearrangement joins TRBV30 to TRBJ2-2; 7 bases fit TRBD1. CDR1 and CDR2 (germline): GTSNPN, SVGIG (reference sequence). V was pared by 2 bases and J by 0 bases, with 6 bases of the junction left unmatched. The CDR3 is 16 residues long. CDR3 nucleotide sequence: TGTGCCTGGAGTAAACCGGACAGGCCGAACACCGGGGAGCTGTTTTTT. Amino acids: CAWSKPDRPNTGELFF.

This clone has at least ten counts. The DNA of the CDR3 is TGTGCCAGCAGCCGGGGAGCGGACAATGAGCAGTTCTTC. It yields the protein CASSRGADNEQFF. The chain joins TRBV12-3 or TRBV12-4 to TRBJ2-1, with D possibly matching TRBD2 (5 bases). The CDR3 consists of 13 residues. V lost 6 bases to trimming and J lost 5 bases, with 11 bases between them.

The chain employs TRBV30 and TRBJ2-2; TRBD1 matches 8 bases. In germline, CDR1 is GTSNPN, CDR2 SVGIG (reference sequence). V lost 6 bases, J lost 2 bases, and 5 bases stayed unmatched. The CDR3 is 14 amino acids. The CDR3 loop reads CACPDRGNTGELFF. DNA of the CDR3: TGTGCCTGCCCTGACAGGGGTAACACCGGGGAGCTGTTTTTT.